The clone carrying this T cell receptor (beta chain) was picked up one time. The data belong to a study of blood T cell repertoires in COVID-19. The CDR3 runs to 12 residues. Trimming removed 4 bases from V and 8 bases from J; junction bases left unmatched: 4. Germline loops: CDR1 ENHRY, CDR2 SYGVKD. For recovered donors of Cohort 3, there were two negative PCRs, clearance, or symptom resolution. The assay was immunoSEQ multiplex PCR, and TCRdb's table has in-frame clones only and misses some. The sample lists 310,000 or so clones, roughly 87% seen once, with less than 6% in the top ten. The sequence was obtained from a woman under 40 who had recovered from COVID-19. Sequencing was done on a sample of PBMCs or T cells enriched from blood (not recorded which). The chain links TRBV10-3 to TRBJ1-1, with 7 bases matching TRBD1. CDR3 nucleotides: TGTGCCATCAGTGCCGGGACAGCGGAAGCTTTCTTT. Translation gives CAISAGTAEAFF.